A single sample gave rise to the 20 T cell receptor beta chains below, sequenced in a study of Ad26.COV2.S vaccination and SARS-CoV-2 variants. Some clones are missing from TCRdb's copy, which holds only in-frame ones; the method was immunoSEQ multiplex PCR. The table includes 350,000 to 400,000 clones, roughly nine tenths detected once. Treatment described: 15 to 20 received Ad26.COV2.S at low or high dose, single or two shots; roughly five received placebo; per-sample allocation not given. Following the first vaccine or placebo injection, samples were taken on day 63. The material was peripheral blood, obtained in a trial of Ad26.COV2.S vaccine versus placebo. The receptor source for this set is a person between 18 and 65 years old who received the Ad26.COV2.S COVID-19 vaccine or a placebo.

The J gene is TRBJ1-6, the V gene TRBV5-4; 9 nucleotides agree with TRBD1. The CDR3 loop spans 14 amino acids. CDR1 is SGHNT and CDR2 is YYREEE in the germline V gene (reference sequence). The V gene end was trimmed by 2 bases and the J gene end by 7 bases; junction bases not matched to a gene: 1. CDR3 bases: TGTGCCAGCAGCTTTGGGACAGGGAATTCACCCCTCCACTTT. Its protein is CASSFGTGNSPLHF.

Only one count was recorded for this clone. The CDR3 loop is CASSEGGPILTNEKLFF. The CDR3 coding sequence is TGTGCCAGCAGTGAGGGGGGACCGATTCTCACTAATGAAAAACTGTTTTTT. The chain combines TRBV2 with TRBJ1-4; possibly TRBD1 for D (5 bases). Trimming shortened V by 3 bases and J by 2 bases, and 16 bases separated the two germline ends. CDR1 SNHLY and CDR2 FYNNEI come from the germline V gene. The CDR3 extends over 17 amino acids. The variable domain in full, with the rest retrieved from reference TRBV2 and TRBJ1-4, is EPEVTQTPSHQVTQMGQEVILRCVPISNHLYFYWYRQILGQKVEFLVSFYNNEISEKSEIFDDQFSVERPDGSNFTLKIRSTKLEDSAMYFCASSEGGPILTNEKLFFGSGTQLSVL.

The V and J genes are TRBV5-1 and TRBJ2-1; D perhaps matches TRBD1 (6 bases). This CDR3 has 14 amino acids. CDR1 and CDR2 from the germline V gene are SGHRS and YFSETQ. Between the trimmed V and J ends, which lost 2 bases and 5 bases, there was a span of 11 bases. The CDR3 sequence is CASSFLGQHNEQFF. DNA of the CDR3: TGCGCCAGCAGCTTCCTAGGACAGCACAATGAGCAGTTCTTC.

The chain links TRBV4-3 to TRBJ2-3, with TRBD2 as a possible D gene (7 bases). This CDR3 is 16 amino acids long. Trimming pared 0 bases from V and 3 bases from J, leaving 13 bases between. Germline CDR1 and CDR2: LGHNA and YSLEER. The CDR3, as DNA: TGCGCCAGCAGCCAAGAAGAGGGGGGGCTGACAGATACGCAGTATTTT. This codes for CASSQEEGGLTDTQYF.

As DNA, the CDR3 is TGTGCCAGCAGCTTGGACAGGGGTATCACCGGGGAGCTGTTTTTT. It translates to CASSLDRGITGELFF. The chain couples TRBV5-6 to TRBJ2-2; 7 bases agree with TRBD1. CDR3 size: 15 residues. CDR1 and CDR2 (germline): SGHDT, YYEEEE. The junction had 3 bases not matched to a gene; V was cut back by 0 bases and J by 4 bases.

This chain uses TRBV6-5 with TRBJ1-5; no firm D call. The CDR3 runs to 11 residues. Trimming shortened V by 5 bases and J by 7 bases, and 6 bases separated the two germline ends. Germline loops: CDR1 MNHEY, CDR2 SVGAGI. The CDR3 loop is CASSQKQPQHF. In DNA, the CDR3 is TGTGCCAGCAGTCAAAAACAGCCCCAGCATTTT.

Note on this clone: Germline and junction disagree at one end, which may indicate a read error. The chain couples TRBV14 to TRBJ1-4; D may be TRBD1 (5 bases). The CDR3 has 15 residues. From germline, CDR1 is SGHDN and CDR2 FVKESK. The chain's CDR3 is CASSKEGHSNEKLFF. For the CDR3, the DNA is TGTGCCAGCAGCAAAGAAGGACACAGCAATGAAAAACTGTTTTTT.

Of note for this clone: Possible read error: a much larger clone is one base away. The chain joins TRBV3-1 (or the pseudogene TRBV3-2) to TRBJ2-5; D may match TRBD1 or TRBD2 (5 bases each). The V gene's germline CDR1 is LGHDT and CDR2 YNNKEL (reference sequence). The CDR3 loop spans 12 amino acids. The ends were cut back, 3 bases at V and 4 bases at J, with 6 bases in the middle. The CDR3 coding sequence is TGTGCCAGCAGCCATGGGGGAGAGACCCAGTACTTC. It yields the protein CASSHGGETQYF.

The V gene is TRBV12-1, the J gene TRBJ2-5; TRBD2 is the table's D call and was not checked against the DNA. TRBV12-1 is noted as a pseudogene. CDR3 length: 11 amino acids. In DNA form, the CDR3 reads TGTGCCAGCCCGATCGGGGAGACCCAGTACTTC. The encoded protein is CASPIGETQYF.

The genes are TRBV19 and TRBJ1-4; D call uncertain. V was trimmed by 6 bases and J by 8 bases, leaving 16 bases between them. Germline lookup yields CDR1 LNHDA and CDR2 SQIVND (reference sequence). This CDR3 has 14 residues. Here the CDR3 reads CASRSYSADEKLFF. The CDR3 DNA is TGTGCCAGTAGGTCATATTCAGCCGACGAAAAACTGTTTTTT. Combining the CDR3 with reference TRBV19 and TRBJ1-4 gives the whole variable domain DGGITQSPKYLFRKEGQNVTLSCEQNLNHDAMYWYRQDPGQGLRLIYYSQIVNDFQKGDIAEGYSVSREKKESFPLTVTSAQKNPTAFYLCASRSYSADEKLFFGSGTQLSVL.

The chain employs TRBV10-3 and TRBJ2-2; maybe TRBD2 (7 bases). CDR1 is ENHRY and CDR2 is SYGVKD in the germline V gene. V dropped 11 bases and J dropped 0 bases, with 13 bases sitting between them. CDR3 length: 14 amino acids. The CDR3 protein is CAGGGGPNTGELFF. In DNA, the CDR3 is TGTGCCGGGGGCGGGGGACCGAACACCGGGGAGCTGTTTTTT.

The chain carries TRBV2 and TRBJ2-7; unclear D gene. V shed 3 bases and J shed 5 bases, with 5 bases lying between them. Germline assignment: CDR1 SNHLY and CDR2 FYNNEI. There are 11 residues in the CDR3. The CDR3 sequence: CASSDRDEQYF. The CDR3 DNA is TGTGCCAGCAGTGATAGGGACGAGCAGTACTTC. The full variable domain, its missing parts supplied by reference TRBV2 and TRBJ2-7, is EPEVTQTPSHQVTQMGQEVILRCVPISNHLYFYWYRQILGQKVEFLVSFYNNEISEKSEIFDDQFSVERPDGSNFTLKIRSTKLEDSAMYFCASSDRDEQYFGPGTRLTVT.

In this sample, this clone turned up many times. Other DNA variants within this sample encode the same CDR3. The chain joins TRBV27 to TRBJ1-1; D gene unclear. The V gene lost 2 bases and the J gene lost 4 bases, with 8 bases spanning the gap. Germline CDR1 and CDR2: MNHEY and SMNVEV (reference sequence). The CDR3 spans 13 residues. CDR3 residues: CASSLREGTEAFF. In nucleotides, the CDR3 is TGTGCCAGCAGTTTACGGGAGGGCACTGAAGCTTTCTTT.

This clone was observed once. V gene TRBV10-1 combines with J gene TRBJ1-3; D is unclear. Trimming left V 2 bases short and J 0 bases short, with 8 bases between. This CDR3 has 15 residues. Germline loops: CDR1 WNHNN, CDR2 SYGVQD (reference sequence). The chain's CDR3 is CASSELGVSGNTIYF. The CDR3 DNA is TGCGCCAGCAGTGAGCTCGGGGTCTCTGGAAACACCATATATTTT.

This sequence joins TRBV7-9 and TRBJ2-5; 10 positions match TRBD2. Germline V lookup: CDR1 SEHNR, CDR2 FQNEAQ (reference sequence). J lost 2 bases, V lost 6 bases, and 6 bases had no gene match. The CDR3 is made up of 15 amino acids. Written as DNA, the CDR3 is TGTGCCAGCAGTCAAATGGGACTAGCGCAAGAGACCCAGTACTTC. Translated, it gives CASSQMGLAQETQYF.

This clone has a handful of counts. V gene TRBV14 combines with J gene TRBJ2-1, with 11 bases matching TRBD2. The CDR3 runs to 17 residues. The ends lost 5 bases at V and 0 bases at J; junction bases unmatched: 6. Germline assignment: CDR1 SGHDN and CDR2 FVKESK. In DNA, the CDR3 is TGTGCCAGCAGCGATCTAGCGGGGGGTCCCTCCTACAATGAGCAGTTCTTC. Its protein product is CASSDLAGGPSYNEQFF.

A single count supports this clone. The gene calls are TRBV4-2 and TRBJ2-2; D uncertain. Deletions cut 0 bases from V and 6 bases from J, with 11 bases between. This CDR3 contains 15 residues. Germline V gene lookup returns CDR1 LGHNA and CDR2 YNFKEQ. CDR3 sequence: CASSQETRFSGELFF. Here the CDR3 DNA reads TGTGCCAGCAGCCAAGAAACAAGGTTTTCCGGGGAGCTGTTTTTT.

The rearrangement joins TRBV28 to TRBJ2-3, with no clear D. CDR3 length equals 15 residues. V was pared by 5 bases and J by 3 bases, with 15 bases between. The germline V gene has CDR1 MDHEN and CDR2 SYDVKM. The CDR3 DNA sequence: TGTGCCAGCAGTCCGTCCCTGTCGCAGACAGATACGCAGTATTTT. As protein: CASSPSLSQTDTQYF.

CDR3 DNA sequence: TGCGCCAGCTCGCCCGGCGGGAGGGGACAACCGAACACTGAAGCTTTCTTT. This codes for CASSPGGRGQPNTEAFF. V is TRBV10-2 and J is TRBJ1-1; a possible D gene is TRBD1 (6 bases). The CDR3 consists of 17 residues. CDR1 and CDR2 from the germline V gene are WSHSY and SAAADI. Trimming stripped 8 bases from V and 1 base from J, with 23 bases between.

The genes are TRBV5-6 and TRBJ1-5; no firm D call. V dropped 2 bases and J dropped 6 bases, with 12 bases sitting between them. The CDR3 extends over 14 amino acids. Germline CDR1 and CDR2: SGHDT and YYEEEE. CDR3 nucleotides: TGTGCCAGCAGCTTCGGGAGGGAAACTCAGCCCCAGCATTTT. Residues: CASSFGRETQPQHF. The variable domain in full, with the rest retrieved from reference TRBV5-6 and TRBJ1-5, is DAGVTQSPTHLIKTRGQQVTLRCSPKSGHDTVSWYQQALGQGPQFIFQYYEEEERQRGNFPDRFSGHQFPNYSSELNVNALLLGDSALYLCASSFGRETQPQHFGDGTRLSIL.